This T cell receptor (beta chain) was recorded in a study of cytomegalovirus exposure and HLA in healthy donors. Overall study findings and caveats: Of the V segments, some could not be distinguished, including TRBV6-2 and TRBV6-3, and were excluded.

This clone was seen a few times. The antigen is not known. The germline gives CDR1 LNHDA, CDR2 SQIVND (reference sequence). Trimming removed 8 bases from V and 4 bases from J; junction bases left unmatched: 4. This CDR3 spans 13 amino acids. The study ran its PCR with 60 Vbeta and 13 Jbeta primers. Profiling relied on immunoSEQ multiplex PCR, and the TCRdb table lists in-frame clones only, not all of them. Among 200,000 to 250,000 clones listed, approximately 70% were seen once. This clonotype originated in a man aged 40-50 years in good health and CMV-seropositive. The chain employs TRBV19 and TRBJ1-5; 8 nucleotides align to TRBD1. The source material was PBMCs. The DNA of the CDR3 is TGTGCCAGTGAACAGGGGGGTAATCAGCCCCAGCATTTT. Translating it yields CASEQGGNQPQHF. The variable domain in full, with the rest retrieved from reference TRBV19 and TRBJ1-5, is DGGITQSPKYLFRKEGQNVTLSCEQNLNHDAMYWYRQDPGQGLRLIYYSQIVNDFQKGDIAEGYSVSREKKESFPLTVTSAQKNPTAFYLCASEQGGNQPQHFGDGTRLSIL.